Listed below are T cell receptor beta chains from one sample, sequenced in a study of breast tumors, draining lymph nodes, adjacent tissues. TCRdb recomputed calls from the multiplex PCR reads with MiXCR, one row per CDR3 protein. The repertoire includes under 350,000 distinct CDR3 sequences, over 30% of them detected once, and 0.85% to 1.2% sits in the top ten. Specimen: axillary lymph node tissue. All receptors come from a female donor with breast cancer. Some clones in this sample may be carry-over from other donors' samples. Each CDR3 is given with its conserved first and last residue. Fields, in order: clone size, V gene, D gene, J gene, CDR3 DNA, CDR3 protein. D genes are given only for firm matches. Where a row states a size, it is once, few, many or the class of an expanded clone; other rows omit it.

clone_size: once
v_call: TRBV24-1
d_call: TRBD1
j_call: TRBJ2-6
cdr3_nt: TGTGCCACCAGTGATATCCGGGACAGGCTGGTCCTGACTTTC
cdr3_aa: CATSDIRDRLVLTF

clone_size: many
v_call: TRBV7-9
d_call: TRBD1
j_call: TRBJ2-2
cdr3_nt: TGTGCCAGCAGCTATAGACAGGGGATGAACACCGGGGAGCTGTTTTTT
cdr3_aa: CASSYRQGMNTGELFF

clone_size: many
v_call: TRBV7-2
d_call: -
j_call: TRBJ2-1
cdr3_nt: TGTGCCAGCAGCTTAGCTATGGGACTCCTAAACAATGAGCAGTTCTTC
cdr3_aa: CASSLAMGLLNNEQFF

clone_size: many
v_call: TRBV24-1
d_call: -
j_call: TRBJ2-6
cdr3_nt: TGTGCCACCAGTGATGCCGCTCCCGGGGGGGCCAACGTCCTGACTTTC
cdr3_aa: CATSDAAPGGANVLTF

clone_size: many
v_call: TRBV20-1
d_call: TRBD2
j_call: TRBJ2-1
cdr3_nt: TGCAGTGCTAGACCGCTGGGACTAGAGGGGGGATCCTACAATGAGCAGTTCTTC
cdr3_aa: CSARPLGLEGGSYNEQFF

clone_size: many
v_call: TRBV12-3/TRBV12-4
d_call: -
j_call: TRBJ1-3
cdr3_nt: TGTGCCAGCACCCGGGGGTCTGGAAACACCATATATTTT
cdr3_aa: CASTRGSGNTIYF

clone_size: many
v_call: TRBV4-1
d_call: -
j_call: TRBJ2-3
cdr3_nt: TGCGCCAGCAGCCCCTGGGGCGCAGATACGCAGTATTTT
cdr3_aa: CASSPWGADTQYF

clone_size: -
v_call: TRBV29-1
d_call: TRBD1
j_call: TRBJ2-7
cdr3_nt: TGCAGCGTTGCGGCAACGGGACAGGGGAAATACGAGCAGTACTTC
cdr3_aa: CSVAATGQGKYEQYF

clone_size: many
v_call: TRBV9
d_call: -
j_call: TRBJ2-1
cdr3_nt: TGTGCCAGCGGACAGACGGATTACAATGAGCAGTTCTTC
cdr3_aa: CASGQTDYNEQFF

clone_size: -
v_call: TRBV6-5
d_call: TRBD1
j_call: TRBJ2-7
cdr3_nt: TGTGCCAGCAGTTACTCGAGGACAGGGGTGCAGTACTTC
cdr3_aa: CASSYSRTGVQYF

clone_size: many
v_call: TRBV2
d_call: TRBD2
j_call: TRBJ2-7
cdr3_nt: TGTGCCAGCACCAGGACTAGCGTAAACCCCTACGAGCAGTACTTC
cdr3_aa: CASTRTSVNPYEQYF

clone_size: -
v_call: TRBV10-3
d_call: TRBD2
j_call: TRBJ2-5
cdr3_nt: TGTGCCGGCAATTGTCGACTAGCGGAGGAGACCCAGTACTTC
cdr3_aa: CAGNCRLAEETQYF

clone_size: many
v_call: TRBV4-1
d_call: -
j_call: TRBJ2-7
cdr3_nt: TGTGCCAGCAGCCAGGGGGGTGGGAGCTCCTACGAGCAGTACTTC
cdr3_aa: CASSQGGGSSYEQYF

clone_size: once
v_call: TRBV19
d_call: -
j_call: TRBJ1-5
cdr3_nt: TGTGCCAGTAGTTCGGGGGAGGTTCTGGGGCCCCAGCATTTT
cdr3_aa: CASSSGEVLGPQHF

clone_size: many
v_call: TRBV5-1
d_call: -
j_call: TRBJ1-4
cdr3_nt: TGCGCCAGCAGCTTGTACAGGAATAATGAAAAACTGTTTTTT
cdr3_aa: CASSLYRNNEKLFF

clone_size: few
v_call: TRBV30
d_call: -
j_call: TRBJ1-5
cdr3_nt: TGTGCCTGGAGAACAACAGGTGCCCCTGGGCAGCCCCAGCATTTT
cdr3_aa: CAWRTTGAPGQPQHF

clone_size: many
v_call: TRBV20-1
d_call: -
j_call: TRBJ1-5
cdr3_nt: TGCAGTGCTCCCTCCAATGGGATTCTCGATCAGCCCCAGCATTTT
cdr3_aa: CSAPSNGILDQPQHF

clone_size: many
v_call: TRBV5-1
d_call: -
j_call: TRBJ2-7
cdr3_nt: TGCGCCAGCAGCGTCGACAGGTTAAGCGGGCCAAGCTCCTACGAGCAGTACTTC
cdr3_aa: CASSVDRLSGPSSYEQYF

clone_size: -
v_call: TRBV19
d_call: -
j_call: TRBJ1-4
cdr3_nt: TGTGCCAGTAGTAACGTGGCCAGCCTTGGCGCAAAACTGTTTTTT
cdr3_aa: CASSNVASLGAKLFF

clone_size: many
v_call: TRBV7-9
d_call: TRBD1
j_call: TRBJ2-1
cdr3_nt: TGTGCCAGCAGCCCAGGGGGCTTGGGGTACAATGAGCAGTTCTTC
cdr3_aa: CASSPGGLGYNEQFF

clone_size: -
v_call: TRBV5-6
d_call: -
j_call: TRBJ2-3
cdr3_nt: TGTGCCAGCAGCTTGGCTGGTCCGGGCCGAACGACAGATACGCAGTATTTT
cdr3_aa: CASSLAGPGRTTDTQYF

clone_size: many
v_call: TRBV20-1
d_call: -
j_call: TRBJ1-5
cdr3_nt: TGCAGTGCTACCCGTAGCGGCAATCAGCCCCAGCATTTT
cdr3_aa: CSATRSGNQPQHF

clone_size: many
v_call: TRBV29-1
d_call: TRBD1
j_call: TRBJ2-7
cdr3_nt: TGCAGCGTTGAGGGCGGACAGGAAGTCTACGAGCAGTACTTC
cdr3_aa: CSVEGGQEVYEQYF

clone_size: many
v_call: TRBV20-1
d_call: TRBD2
j_call: TRBJ2-1
cdr3_nt: TGCAGTGCTCATAGCGGGAGTGAGGGGCGGGGTGAGCAGTTCTTC
cdr3_aa: CSAHSGSEGRGEQFF

clone_size: few
v_call: TRBV5-1
d_call: -
j_call: TRBJ1-4
cdr3_nt: TGCGCCAGCAGCTTGGAGCCGGGTAATGAAAAACTGCTTTTT
cdr3_aa: CASSLEPGNEKLLF

clone_size: many
v_call: TRBV7-9
d_call: -
j_call: TRBJ1-4
cdr3_nt: TGTGCCAGCAGCCTACAGGGACACAATGAAAAACTGTTTTTT
cdr3_aa: CASSLQGHNEKLFF

clone_size: many
v_call: TRBV9
d_call: TRBD1
j_call: TRBJ1-2
cdr3_nt: TGTGCCAGCAGCGCGACCGACAGGGGTGGCTACACCTTC
cdr3_aa: CASSATDRGGYTF

clone_size: many
v_call: TRBV20-1
d_call: -
j_call: TRBJ2-5
cdr3_nt: TGCAGTGCTAGAACTGGGCAAGAGACCCAGTACTTC
cdr3_aa: CSARTGQETQYF

clone_size: once
v_call: TRBV18
d_call: TRBD2
j_call: TRBJ2-4
cdr3_nt: TGTGCCAGCTCACGCACTAGCGGGAGAGGAGGCAAAAACATTCAGTACTTC
cdr3_aa: CASSRTSGRGGKNIQYF

clone_size: -
v_call: TRBV10-3
d_call: TRBD1
j_call: TRBJ1-5
cdr3_nt: TGTGCCATCAGTGAACCGACAGGGGCGGGTAGAGAGCAGCCCCAGCATTTT
cdr3_aa: CAISEPTGAGREQPQHF

clone_size: many
v_call: TRBV29-1
d_call: -
j_call: TRBJ2-5
cdr3_nt: TGCAGCGTAACAGAAGAGACCCAGTACTTC
cdr3_aa: CSVTEETQYF

clone_size: many
v_call: TRBV20-1
d_call: -
j_call: TRBJ1-5
cdr3_nt: TGCAGTGCTAGTTTGGGGGCAGGGCAGCCCCAGCATTTT
cdr3_aa: CSASLGAGQPQHF

clone_size: many
v_call: TRBV2
d_call: -
j_call: TRBJ2-7
cdr3_nt: TGTGCCAGCAGTGGGCCGGTTCCCGGGCAGTACTTC
cdr3_aa: CASSGPVPGQYF

clone_size: few
v_call: TRBV2
d_call: TRBD1
j_call: TRBJ1-1
cdr3_nt: TGTGCCAGCAGGACAGGGGTCGAAGCTTTCTTT
cdr3_aa: CASRTGVEAFF

clone_size: many
v_call: TRBV20-1
d_call: -
j_call: TRBJ1-2
cdr3_nt: TGCAGTGCTAATATAAGGACCCGGGAGGGCTACACCTTC
cdr3_aa: CSANIRTREGYTF

clone_size: -
v_call: TRBV9
d_call: -
j_call: TRBJ1-1
cdr3_nt: TGTGCCAGCAGCGTAGGAATTGTTACTGAAGCTTTCTTT
cdr3_aa: CASSVGIVTEAFF

clone_size: many
v_call: TRBV19
d_call: TRBD2
j_call: TRBJ2-5
cdr3_nt: TGTGCCAGTAGTATAGCGACTAGCGGGGGGGACGAGACCCAGTACTTC
cdr3_aa: CASSIATSGGDETQYF

clone_size: many
v_call: TRBV7-8
d_call: TRBD2
j_call: TRBJ2-5
cdr3_nt: TGTGCCAGCAGCTTAGCGGGAGGGCAAGAGACCCAGTACTTC
cdr3_aa: CASSLAGGQETQYF

clone_size: many
v_call: TRBV11-2
d_call: -
j_call: TRBJ2-2
cdr3_nt: TGTGCCAGCAGACCAGGGGGGGTGGTTAACACCGGGGAGCTGTTTTTT
cdr3_aa: CASRPGGVVNTGELFF

clone_size: -
v_call: TRBV7-2
d_call: TRBD1
j_call: TRBJ1-5
cdr3_nt: TGTGCCAGCAGCTTAGACAGGGGAGGTCAGCCCCAGCATTTT
cdr3_aa: CASSLDRGGQPQHF

clone_size: -
v_call: TRBV6-2/TRBV6-3
d_call: TRBD2
j_call: TRBJ2-3
cdr3_nt: TGTGCCAGCAGTTGGGTTCTAGCGGGAGAATCAGATACGCAGTATTTT
cdr3_aa: CASSWVLAGESDTQYF